The next 27 T cell receptor beta chains were all read from a single sample in a study of T cell repertoires in cytomegalovirus infection. Their antigens remain unidentified. Using its own MiXCR run on the reads, TCRdb lists one record per CDR3 protein. This sample yields approximately 340,000 distinct CDR3 sequences, of which just under 30% are seen a single time; 20% belongs to the top ten. The sequences come from cultured PBMCs, collected from culture after CMV antigen stimulation. All receptors come from a human donor in good health (CMV status not recorded). Some clones in this sample may be carry-over from other donors' samples.

The chain links TRBV12-3 or TRBV12-4 to TRBJ1-3, with TRBD1 matching over 7 bases. J gave up 4 bases and V 7 bases, and 10 bases lay outside the gene matches. The CDR3 sequence is 15 residues long. CDR3 amino acids: CASTQQGTVGNTIYF. Written as DNA, the CDR3 is TGTGCCAGCACCCAACAGGGGACGGTCGGAAACACCATATATTTT.

There are a few counts of this clonotype. The J gene is TRBJ2-7, the V gene TRBV3-1; unclear D gene. Trimming took 2 bases from V and 4 from J, leaving 6 bases between them. Germline-derived CDR1 and CDR2 are LGHDT and YNNKEL (reference sequence). This CDR3 spans 12 amino acids. The CDR3 sequence is CASSQSRYEQYF. The CDR3 region has the DNA TGTGCCAGCAGCCAAAGTCGGTACGAGCAGTACTTC.

This clonotype occurred a few times. V gene TRBV19 combines with J gene TRBJ2-1; D gene unclear. Germline values: CDR1 LNHDA, CDR2 SQIVND (reference sequence). V was shortened by 10 bases and J by 0 bases, with 13 bases between the two germline ends. The CDR3 is made up of 14 amino acids. The CDR3 coding sequence is TGTGCCACCATGGGCTGGCCCTCCTACAATGAGCAGTTCTTC. This gives the protein CATMGWPSYNEQFF.

The rearrangement joins TRBV6-4 to TRBJ1-4; D is ambiguous. This CDR3 comprises 13 residues. The V and J ends lost 3 bases and 8 bases respectively, with 10 bases between them. The germline V gene encodes CDR1 MRHNA and CDR2 SNTAGT. This chain's CDR3 is CASSESLGEKLFF. CDR3 DNA: TGTGCCAGCAGTGAATCGCTAGGGGAAAAACTGTTTTTT.

V gene TRBV7-6 combines with J gene TRBJ2-3; D possibly corresponds to TRBD2 (6 bases). Germline loops: CDR1 SGHVS, CDR2 FNYEAQ. V was pared by 4 bases and J by 3 bases, with 8 bases between. The CDR3 sequence is 13 residues long. CDR3 region: CASSSSETDTQYF. The CDR3 bases are TGTGCCAGCAGCTCTAGCGAAACAGATACGCAGTATTTT. The variable domain in full, completed from reference TRBV7-6 and TRBJ2-3, reads GAGVSQSPRYKVTKRGQDVALRCDPISGHVSLYWYRQALGQGPEFLTYFNYEAQQDKSGLPNDRFSAERPEGSISTLTIQRTEQRDSAMYRCASSSSETDTQYFGPGTRLTVL.

This sequence joins TRBV10-3 and TRBJ2-7; D is possibly TRBD1 (6 bases). The CDR3 totals 14 residues. Germline CDR1 and CDR2: ENHRY and SYGVKD. V dropped 7 bases and J dropped 7 bases, with 20 bases sitting between them. In DNA, the CDR3 is TGTGCCATCACCGCGCAGGACAGACCTTGGGAGCAGTACTTC. Translation: CAITAQDRPWEQYF.

This clonotype has more than one count but fewer than ten. The V gene is TRBV7-8, the J gene TRBJ1-2; 9 nucleotides line up with TRBD1. The CDR3 extends over 17 amino acids. The V gene's germline CDR1 is SGHVS and CDR2 FQNEAQ. The V segment lost 1 base and the J segment 4 bases; nucleotides outside the gene matches: 10. Here the CDR3 DNA reads TGTGCCAGCAGCTTAGATGGGATACAGGGGGCTGTCTATGGCTACACCTTC. Amino acid sequence: CASSLDGIQGAVYGYTF.

This clonotype was seen only a few times. The V call is TRBV28, the J call TRBJ1-3; D is unclear. Per germline, CDR1 MDHEN and CDR2 SYDVKM. Deletions cut 5 bases from V and 1 base from J, with 12 bases between. The CDR3 length is 15 residues. CDR3 protein: CASSLGEPSGNTIYF. CDR3 bases: TGTGCCAGCAGTCTTGGAGAACCATCTGGAAACACCATATATTTT.

V gene TRBV20-1 combines with J gene TRBJ1-1, with a tentative D call TRBD1 (5 bases). The germline V gene encodes CDR1 DFQATT and CDR2 SNEGSKA (reference sequence). The CDR3 contains 12 residues. The germline V and J ends were trimmed by 6 bases and 4 bases, with 12 bases remaining between them. CDR3 in DNA: TGCAGTGCCTGGGGGGGAGGCACTGAAGCTTTCTTT. Its protein is CSAWGGGTEAFF.

This clonotype was observed a few times. This chain joins TRBV18 and TRBJ2-7; maybe TRBD2 (5 bases). The CDR3 length is 14 residues. Trimming removed 3 bases at V and 0 bases at J, with 9 bases between. Germline CDR1 is KGHSH and CDR2 is LQKENI. The CDR3 is CASSPDSSSYEQYF. DNA for the CDR3: TGTGCCAGCTCACCGGACTCGAGCTCCTACGAGCAGTACTTC.

This clonotype was picked up a small number of times. V and J are TRBV30 and TRBJ1-5, with 11 bases lining up with TRBD1. Germline CDR1 GTSNPN, CDR2 SVGIG (reference sequence). This CDR3 region has 13 residues. The V segment lost 5 bases and the J segment 7 bases; nucleotides outside the gene matches: 4. CDR3 DNA sequence: TGTGCCTGGGGACAGGGGGCTGGGCAGCCCCAGCATTTT. Its protein is CAWGQGAGQPQHF.

This clonotype was detected only a few times. The chain couples TRBV7-8 to TRBJ2-2, with a weak D call TRBD2 (5 bases). Germline-derived CDR1 and CDR2 are SGHVS and FQNEAQ. V shed 3 bases and J shed 7 bases, with 12 bases lying between them. The CDR3 contains 14 residues. The CDR3 is CASSFGWSGGELFF. The CDR3 coding sequence is TGTGCCAGCAGCTTCGGTTGGAGCGGCGGGGAGCTGTTTTTT. The full variable domain, with the rest looked up from reference TRBV7-8 and TRBJ2-2, is GAGVSQSPRYKVAKRGQDVALRCDPISGHVSLFWYQQALGQGPEFLTYFQNEAQLDKSGLPSDRFFAERPEGSVSTLKIQRTQQEDSAVYLCASSFGWSGGELFFGEGSRLTVL.

This chain joins TRBV7-8 and TRBJ1-5; the D is unclear. The V gene's germline CDR1 is SGHVS and CDR2 FQNEAQ. The CDR3 loop spans 13 amino acids. The V end was cut by 1 base, the J end by 3 bases, with 4 bases between. The CDR3 loop is CASSLVPNQPQHF. In DNA form, the CDR3 reads TGTGCCAGCAGCTTAGTGCCCAATCAGCCCCAGCATTTT.

The V and J genes are TRBV28 and TRBJ1-1; the D is unclear. V shed 5 bases and J shed 2 bases, with 15 bases lying between them. Germline lookup yields CDR1 MDHEN and CDR2 SYDVKM. The length of the CDR3 is 15 residues. The CDR3 coding sequence is TGTGCCAGCAGTCCTCTACGGCAGGATAACACTGAAGCTTTCTTT. Translation gives CASSPLRQDNTEAFF.

This clonotype has more than one count but fewer than ten. This chain uses TRBV5-6 with TRBJ1-4, with D unclear. CDR1 SGHDT and CDR2 YYEEEE come from the germline V gene. This CDR3 comprises 15 residues. Trimming took off 1 base at V and 7 bases at J, with 14 bases between the two ends. CDR3 coding DNA: TGTGCCAGCAGCTTGATGTTGGGGTTCCGTGAAAAACTGTTTTTT. Protein product: CASSLMLGFREKLFF.

The chain combines TRBV27 with TRBJ2-7; D may be TRBD1 or TRBD2 (5 bases each). Trimming left V 2 bases short and J 7 bases short, with 15 bases between. CDR3 size: 14 residues. Germline CDR1 and CDR2: MNHEY and SMNVEV (reference sequence). The CDR3 protein is CASSLMRGPWEQYF. In DNA form, the CDR3 reads TGTGCCAGCAGTTTAATGAGGGGCCCATGGGAGCAGTACTTC.

This clonotype showed up just a few times. The chain is built from TRBV20-1 and TRBJ2-2; perhaps TRBD1 as D (5 bases). V gave up 0 bases and J gave up 3 bases, with 11 bases separating them. Per germline, CDR1 DFQATT and CDR2 SNEGSKA (reference sequence). This CDR3 contains 15 residues. The CDR3 reads CSARDRVTDTGELFF. The CDR3 DNA sequence: TGCAGTGCTAGAGACAGGGTGACCGACACCGGGGAGCTGTTTTTT.

This chain uses TRBV20-1 with TRBJ2-3; 8 positions agree with TRBD1. Germline V gives CDR1 DFQATT, CDR2 SNEGSKA (reference sequence). The CDR3 covers 15 residues. After removal of 0 bases from V and 6 bases from J, the junction contained 8 bases not matched to a gene. The CDR3 sequence: CSARDLQGGVDTQYF. The CDR3 DNA sequence: TGCAGTGCTAGAGACTTACAGGGGGGCGTGGATACGCAGTATTTT.

The chain carries TRBV19 and TRBJ1-1; unclear D gene. CDR1 and CDR2 from the germline V gene are LNHDA and SQIVND (reference sequence). This CDR3 is 15 amino acids long. V lost 5 bases, J lost 1 base, and 14 bases lay in between. The CDR3 DNA sequence: TGTGCCAGTAGTGCCGAGAGTGTAGCGAACACTGAAGCTTTCTTT. Translated: CASSAESVANTEAFF.

The chain combines TRBV19 with TRBJ2-1; 10 bases align to TRBD2. Germline values: CDR1 LNHDA, CDR2 SQIVND (reference sequence). V gave up 3 bases and J gave up 6 bases; unmatched junction bases: 5. The CDR3 runs to 15 residues. The CDR3 is CASSMLAGGTNEQFF. Here the CDR3 DNA reads TGTGCCAGTAGTATGTTAGCGGGAGGTACCAATGAGCAGTTCTTC.

The chain couples TRBV10-3 to TRBJ2-1; D unclear. In germline, CDR1 is ENHRY, CDR2 SYGVKD. V lost 3 bases to trimming and J lost 6 bases, with 3 bases between them. CDR3 length: 11 amino acids. CDR3 nucleotide sequence: TGTGCCATCAGTGAAGTCAATGAGCAGTTCTTC. Its translation: CAISEVNEQFF.

This clonotype was detected many times. The chain combines TRBV7-8 with TRBJ2-3, with TRBD2 matching over 7 bases. The germline gives CDR1 SGHVS, CDR2 FQNEAQ. The V and J ends lost 1 base and 1 base, in that order; junction bases with no gene match: 2. The CDR3 loop spans 15 amino acids. CDR3 sequence (DNA): TGTGCCAGCAGCTTAGGGGCGGGGGGCACAGATACGCAGTATTTT. This encodes CASSLGAGGTDTQYF. The whole variable domain, filled in from reference TRBV7-8 and TRBJ2-3, reads GAGVSQSPRYKVAKRGQDVALRCDPISGHVSLFWYQQALGQGPEFLTYFQNEAQLDKSGLPSDRFFAERPEGSVSTLKIQRTQQEDSAVYLCASSLGAGGTDTQYFGPGTRLTVL.

CDR3 protein: CASGDTYTYEQYF. CDR3 coding DNA: TGCGCCAGCGGGGACACCTATACCTACGAGCAGTACTTC. The chain carries TRBV5-1 and TRBJ2-7, with D perhaps matching TRBD1 (6 bases). CDR1 and CDR2 from the germline V gene are SGHRS and YFSETQ. V gave up 7 bases and J gave up 2 bases, with 13 bases separating them. CDR3 length equals 13 residues.

The chain employs TRBV28 and TRBJ1-6, with 9 bases fitting TRBD1. This CDR3 is 15 amino acids long. The ends lost 2 bases at V and 5 bases at J; junction bases unmatched: 1. Germline CDR1 MDHEN, CDR2 SYDVKM. Here the CDR3 reads CASSLGDRDNSPLHF. DNA of the CDR3: TGTGCCAGCAGTTTAGGGGACAGGGATAATTCACCCCTCCACTTT.

V is TRBV25-1 and J is TRBJ1-5, with TRBD1 identical over 8 bases. CDR3 length equals 17 residues. Looked up from germline, CDR1 is MGHDK and CDR2 is SYGVNS. J lost 2 bases, V lost 3 bases, and 9 bases had no gene match. The CDR3 sequence is CASSDGAGGLGNQPQHF. The CDR3 nucleotides are TGTGCCAGCAGTGATGGGGCAGGGGGCTTGGGCAATCAGCCCCAGCATTTT.

This clonotype was picked up many times. This sequence joins TRBV7-2 and TRBJ2-3, with D uncertain. Germline lookup yields CDR1 SGHTA and CDR2 FQGNSA. V lost 4 bases and J lost 12, with 8 bases in between. This CDR3 is 10 amino acids long. In nucleotides, the CDR3 is TGTGCCAGCAGCTCCCTGATCCAGTATTTT. This translates into CASSSLIQYF.

This clonotype has ten or more counts. This chain uses TRBV18 with TRBJ2-1; 7 positions match TRBD2. Germline V gene sequence: CDR1 KGHSH, CDR2 LQKENI. V was clipped by 2 bases and J by 7 bases; unmatched bases: 5. The CDR3 extends over 14 amino acids. The chain's CDR3 is CASSPTGRKNEQFF. The CDR3 DNA follows: TGTGCCAGCTCACCAACCGGGAGGAAGAATGAGCAGTTCTTC. Full variable domain (remainder filled in from reference TRBV18 and TRBJ2-1): NAGVMQNPRHLVRRRGQEARLRCSPMKGHSHVYWYRQLPEEGLKFMVYLQKENIIDESGMPKERFSAEFPKEGPSILRIQQVVRGDSAAYFCASSPTGRKNEQFFGPGTRLTVL.